One and the same sample provided the 13 T cell receptor beta chains below, sequenced in a study of T-cell memory formation after mild COVID-19. TCRdb re-analysed the 5' RACE reads in MiXCR, keeping a single row per CDR3 protein. The table lists 550,000 to 600,000 distinct CDR3 sequences, roughly 17% of them singletons. Sequenced input: PBMCs or a T cell subset sorted from them (not recorded which). The receptor set was obtained from an adult woman who had mild COVID-19 (a few samples of this study predate the infection). Cell type and time point are not known.

V usage is TRBV6-1 and J usage is TRBJ1-1; the D gene is possibly TRBD1 (6 bases). Per germline, CDR1 MNHNS and CDR2 SASEGT. The CDR3 is 13 residues long. V was pared by 7 bases and J by 5 bases, with 14 bases between. CDR3 DNA: TGTGCCAGCATCCTCTCAGGGGAAACTGAAGCTTTCTTT. It yields the protein CASILSGETEAFF.

The V and J genes are TRBV7-9 and TRBJ1-4; D not certain. Deletions cut 1 base from V and 5 bases from J, with 8 bases between. This CDR3 is built from 14 residues. Germline CDR1 is SEHNR and CDR2 is FQNEAQ (reference sequence). CDR3 bases: TGTGCCAGCAGCTTAGTGGGAGACAATGAAAAACTGTTTTTT. Amino acids: CASSLVGDNEKLFF.

The chain has TRBV6-4 and TRBJ2-3; 8 bases match TRBD1. From germline, CDR1 is MRHNA and CDR2 SNTAGT. The J segment lost 6 bases and the V segment lost 4 bases, leaving 3 bases of the junction unmatched. CDR3 length: 13 amino acids. The CDR3 loop reads CASSATGADTQYF. The CDR3, as DNA: TGTGCCAGCAGTGCGACAGGGGCGGATACGCAGTATTTT.

The genes are TRBV11-2 and TRBJ2-4; 8 positions match TRBD1. The CDR3 length is 14 residues. J was trimmed by 8 bases and V by 3 bases; bases with no gene match: 6. The germline V gene encodes CDR1 SGHAT and CDR2 FQNNGV. CDR3 DNA sequence: TGTGCCAGCAGCTTGACAGGGGCCGGGGACATTCAGTACTTC. Translating gives CASSLTGAGDIQYF.

This clonotype was seen a handful of times. The chain couples TRBV20-1 to TRBJ2-7; maybe TRBD2 (5 bases). The germline CDR1 and CDR2 sequences are DFQATT and SNEGSKA (reference sequence). The CDR3 is 14 amino acids. The V and J ends lost 0 bases and 2 bases respectively, with 11 bases between them. In DNA form, the CDR3 reads TGCAGTGCTAGAGATGGGCTAGCCCCCTACGAGCAGTACTTC. Translation gives CSARDGLAPYEQYF.

The chain carries TRBV7-2 and TRBJ2-1; 9 nucleotides line up with TRBD2. The germline V gene has CDR1 SGHTA and CDR2 FQGNSA. This CDR3 is 16 amino acids long. The V segment lost 5 bases and the J segment 6 bases; nucleotides outside the gene matches: 11. CDR3 in amino acids: CASSPDLAGPLNEQFF. The DNA for the CDR3 is TGTGCCAGCAGCCCCGATCTAGCGGGACCACTCAATGAGCAGTTCTTC.

The table lists this clonotype with a few counts. V is TRBV20-1 and J is TRBJ2-3; TRBD2 aligns across 8 bases. This CDR3 contains 14 residues. Germline V lookup: CDR1 DFQATT, CDR2 SNEGSKA (reference sequence). The V gene end was trimmed by 3 bases and the J gene end by 2 bases; junction bases not matched to a gene: 4. CDR3 protein: CSARIAGNTDTQYF. CDR3 coding DNA: TGCAGTGCTAGGATAGCGGGGAACACAGATACGCAGTATTTT.

The table lists this clonotype with many counts. J is TRBJ1-1 and V is TRBV4-1, with a weak D call TRBD1 (5 bases). CDR3 size: 15 residues. Trimming pared 0 bases from V and 1 base from J, leaving 9 bases between. In germline, CDR1 is MGHRA, CDR2 YSYEKL. Here the CDR3 DNA reads TGCGCCAGCAGCCAAGACCCTGGGGGGAACACTGAAGCTTTCTTT. As protein: CASSQDPGGNTEAFF.

The chain couples TRBV4-1 to TRBJ2-7, with 11 positions matching TRBD2. V trimming: 0 bases; J trimming: 3 bases; junction bases outside the gene matches: 4. Germline V CDR1 and CDR2: MGHRA, YSYEKL. The CDR3 runs 16 residues. CDR3 sequence (DNA): TGCGCCAGCAGCCAAGAGACTAGCGGGGACTTCTACGAGCAGTACTTC. This gives the protein CASSQETSGDFYEQYF.

This rearrangement joins TRBV18 to TRBJ2-1; a possible D gene is TRBD1 (5 bases). The length of the CDR3 is 11 residues. Trimming took off 5 bases at V and 7 bases at J, with 6 bases between the two ends. The V gene's germline CDR1 is KGHSH and CDR2 LQKENI. The CDR3 region has the DNA TGTGCCAGCTCAAAGGGGAATGAGCAGTTCTTC. Its translation: CASSKGNEQFF.

The chain employs TRBV6-2 or TRBV6-3 and TRBJ2-2; 7 bases fit TRBD2. V trimming: 0 bases; J trimming: 8 bases; junction bases outside the gene matches: 15. The germline V gene encodes CDR1 MNHEY and CDR2 SVGEGT. The length of the CDR3 is 18 residues. The CDR3 loop is CASSYSQTTSVVLGELFF. CDR3 nucleotide sequence: TGTGCCAGCAGTTACTCGCAAACCACTAGCGTCGTCCTTGGGGAGCTGTTTTTT.

This clonotype has just a few counts. The chain uses TRBV7-3 and TRBJ2-3, with D perhaps given as TRBD1 or TRBD2 (6 bases each). Germline V gene data show CDR1 as SGHTA and CDR2 as FQGTGA. Trimming shortened V by 6 bases and J by 5 bases, and 15 bases separated the two germline ends. This CDR3 spans 14 amino acids. CDR3 loop: CASSWTGAGDTQYF. The CDR3 DNA is TGTGCCAGCAGTTGGACGGGGGCGGGAGATACGCAGTATTTT.

In this sample, this clonotype turned up many times. V usage is TRBV12-3 or TRBV12-4 and J usage is TRBJ1-6, with TRBD1 identical over 11 bases. The CDR3 length is 15 residues. V was clipped by 6 bases and J by 8 bases; unmatched bases: 6. The CDR3 loop is CASRLRGQGDSPLHF. Written as DNA, the CDR3 is TGTGCCAGCAGACTACGGGGACAGGGGGATTCACCCCTCCACTTT.